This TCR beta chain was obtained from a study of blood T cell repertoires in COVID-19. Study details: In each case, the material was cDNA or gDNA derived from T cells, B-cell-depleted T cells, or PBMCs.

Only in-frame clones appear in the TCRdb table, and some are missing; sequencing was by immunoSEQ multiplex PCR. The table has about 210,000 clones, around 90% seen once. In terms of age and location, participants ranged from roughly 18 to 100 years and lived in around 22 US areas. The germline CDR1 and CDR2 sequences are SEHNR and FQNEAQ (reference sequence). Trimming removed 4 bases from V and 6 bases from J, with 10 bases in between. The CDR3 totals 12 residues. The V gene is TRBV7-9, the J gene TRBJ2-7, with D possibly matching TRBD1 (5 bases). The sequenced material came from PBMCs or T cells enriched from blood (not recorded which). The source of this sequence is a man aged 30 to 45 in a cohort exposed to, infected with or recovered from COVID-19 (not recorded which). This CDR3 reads CASSSNRREQYF. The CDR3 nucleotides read TGTGCCAGCAGCTCGAACAGGCGCGAGCAGTACTTC. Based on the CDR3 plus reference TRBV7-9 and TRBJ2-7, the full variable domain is DTGVSQNPRHKITKRGQNVTFRCDPISEHNRLYWYRQTLGQGPEFLTYFQNEAQLEKSRLLSDRFSAERPKGSFSTLEIQRTEQGDSAMYLCASSSNRREQYFGPGTRLTVT.